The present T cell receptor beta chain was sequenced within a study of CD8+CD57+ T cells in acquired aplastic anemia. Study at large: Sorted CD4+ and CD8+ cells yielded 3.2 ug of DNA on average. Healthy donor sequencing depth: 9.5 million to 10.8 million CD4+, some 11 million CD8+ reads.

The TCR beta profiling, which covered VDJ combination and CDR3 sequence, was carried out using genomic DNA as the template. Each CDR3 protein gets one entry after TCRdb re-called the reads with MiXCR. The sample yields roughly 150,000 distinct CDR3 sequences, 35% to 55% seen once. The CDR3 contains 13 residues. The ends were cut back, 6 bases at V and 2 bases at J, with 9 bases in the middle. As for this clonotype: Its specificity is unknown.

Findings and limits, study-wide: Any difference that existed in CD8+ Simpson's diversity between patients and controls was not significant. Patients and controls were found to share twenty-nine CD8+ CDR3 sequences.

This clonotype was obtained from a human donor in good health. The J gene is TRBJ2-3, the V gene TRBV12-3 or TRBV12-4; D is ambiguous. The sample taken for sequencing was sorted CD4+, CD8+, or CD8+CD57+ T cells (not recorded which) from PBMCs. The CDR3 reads CASSPPFTDTQYF. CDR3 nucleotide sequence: TGTGCCAGCAGCCCCCCGTTCACAGATACGCAGTATTTT.